Following are 23 T cell receptor beta chains from one sample sequenced in a study of T cell clonotyping in hematopoietic cell transplantation. The time point is: recipient sample about 28 days before transplant, after cytoreduction. TCRdb keeps only in-frame clones here, not all; method: immunoSEQ multiplex PCR. The repertoire holds tens of thousands of clones, less than 96% seen once, with roughly 1.8% in the top ten. Specimen: peripheral blood mononuclear cells, collected before stem cell transplant. Receptor source: a woman between 45 and 65 years old with acute myeloid leukemia. Some clones in this sample may be carry-over from other donors' samples.

The CDR3, as DNA: TGTGCCAGCAGCCTTAGGGGGGACTCGGCCTACAATGAGCAGTTCTTC. As protein: CASSLRGDSAYNEQFF. This chain links TRBV7-6 with TRBJ2-1; the D call may be TRBD1 or TRBD2 (6 bases each). Trimming removed 5 bases from V and 2 bases from J, with 16 bases in between. CDR1 is SGHVS and CDR2 is FNYEAQ in the germline V gene. This CDR3 is 16 amino acids long.

V is TRBV9 and J is TRBJ2-6, with a weak D call TRBD1 (6 bases). Germline values: CDR1 SGDLS, CDR2 YYNGEE. The CDR3 is 16 amino acids. Between the trimmed V and J ends, which lost 3 bases and 4 bases, there was a span of 14 bases. The CDR3 region is CASSARTGTGANVLTF. In DNA form, the CDR3 reads TGTGCCAGCAGCGCAAGAACAGGGACAGGGGCCAACGTCCTGACTTTC.

V usage is TRBV11-3 and J usage is TRBJ2-5, with 10 bases fitting TRBD2. The end of the DNA fits TRBJ2-7 better, so the J call may be wrong. Germline loops: CDR1 SGHNT, CDR2 YENEEA. CDR3 length: 13 residues. The CDR3: CASRASGSDEQYF. The DNA of the CDR3 is TGTGCCAGCAGGGCTAGCGGGAGCGACGAGCAGTACTTC.

The chain links TRBV29-1 to TRBJ1-1; TRBD1 might be the D (5 bases). The CDR3 totals 15 residues. V lost 4 bases and J lost 5, with 20 bases in between. The germline V gene encodes CDR1 SQVTM and CDR2 ANQGSEA. The DNA for the CDR3 is TGCAGCGTTGTGGATGTGTGGGGACGTGGGACTGAAGCTTTCTTT. It yields the protein CSVVDVWGRGTEAFF.

V usage is TRBV2 and J usage is TRBJ2-3; 7 positions match TRBD1. Trimming took 11 bases from V and 2 from J; bases not matched to a gene: 10. Germline V gene data show CDR1 as SNHLY and CDR2 as FYNNEI. The CDR3 sequence is 14 residues long. The DNA for the CDR3 is TGTGCCGGGAACCAGGGGGTTCCCACAGATACGCAGTATTTT. As protein: CAGNQGVPTDTQYF. Together with reference TRBV2 and TRBJ2-3, the CDR3 gives the full variable domain: EPEVTQTPSHQVTQMGQEVILRCVPISNHLYFYWYRQILGQKVEFLVSFYNNEISEKSEIFDDQFSVERPDGSNFTLKIRSTKLEDSAMYFCAGNQGVPTDTQYFGPGTRLTVL.

This clone was observed a single time. The chain links TRBV7-2 to TRBJ2-7; D is possibly TRBD1 (5 bases). The CDR3 runs 15 residues. Trimming left V 1 base short and J 6 bases short, with 16 bases between. CDR1 and CDR2 from the germline V gene are SGHTA and FQGNSA. CDR3 sequence reads: CASSLELSAGFEQYF. In nucleotides, the CDR3 is TGTGCCAGCAGCTTAGAGCTTTCGGCAGGGTTCGAGCAGTACTTC.

This chain links TRBV7-2 with TRBJ2-5; 12 positions match TRBD2. J lost 5 bases, V lost 5 bases, and 9 bases had no gene match. Germline V lookup: CDR1 SGHTA, CDR2 FQGNSA. The CDR3 has 16 residues. This CDR3 reads CASSGTSGPQLETQYF. DNA of the CDR3: TGTGCCAGCAGCGGGACTAGCGGGCCCCAATTGGAGACCCAGTACTTC.

The chain carries TRBV6-6 and TRBJ1-5; D is perhaps TRBD1 (6 bases). Trimming removed 5 bases from V and 6 bases from J, with 20 bases in between. CDR1 is MNHNY and CDR2 is SVGAGI in the germline V gene (reference sequence). The CDR3 has 16 amino acids. The CDR3: CASSAIQRGGAQPQHF. The CDR3 DNA is TGTGCCAGCAGTGCGATCCAGAGGGGGGGGGCTCAGCCCCAGCATTTT.

This rearrangement joins TRBV5-1 to TRBJ1-1, with TRBD1 as a possible D gene (5 bases). CDR3 length: 15 amino acids. Trimming pared 4 bases from V and 10 bases from J, leaving 23 bases between. CDR1 SGHRS and CDR2 YFSETQ come from the germline V gene. The CDR3 spells CASSPLTGTSAGAFF. The CDR3 nucleotides read TGCGCCAGCAGCCCCCTAACCGGGACCTCGGCCGGAGCTTTCTTT.

This clone was seen a few times. The V gene is TRBV7-9, the J gene TRBJ2-7; possible D gene TRBD2, 5 bases. This CDR3 has 12 residues. CDR1 and CDR2 from the germline V gene are SEHNR and FQNEAQ (reference sequence). The germline V and J ends were trimmed by 4 bases and 5 bases, with 9 bases remaining between them. CDR3 loop: CASSYDGDEQYF. Here the CDR3 DNA reads TGTGCCAGCAGCTACGACGGGGACGAGCAGTACTTC.

This clone was seen once. The chain carries TRBV27 and TRBJ1-6, with TRBD1 matching over 7 bases. The CDR3 consists of 16 residues. Germline assignment: CDR1 MNHEY and CDR2 SMNVEV (reference sequence). With V trimmed by 6 bases and J by 0 bases, 5 bases remained unmatched. CDR3 protein: CASRPGQLSYNSPLHF. In nucleotides, the CDR3 is TGTGCCAGCAGGCCGGGACAGCTCTCCTATAATTCACCCCTCCACTTT.

V usage is TRBV10-3 and J usage is TRBJ2-7; 10 nucleotides line up with TRBD2. Germline values: CDR1 ENHRY, CDR2 SYGVKD. The CDR3 is 15 amino acids. V shed 3 bases, J shed 2 bases, and the junction held 4 bases outside the gene matches. The CDR3 sequence is CAISDLAGETYEQYF. In DNA form, the CDR3 reads TGTGCCATCAGTGACCTAGCGGGAGAAACCTACGAGCAGTACTTC.

The chain employs TRBV7-6 and TRBJ1-3; no firm D call. The CDR3 extends over 17 amino acids. CDR1 and CDR2 (germline): SGHVS, FNYEAQ. V lost 0 bases, J lost 0 bases, and 12 bases lay in between. This CDR3 is CASSLAQEYYSGNTIYF. The CDR3, as DNA: TGTGCCAGCAGCTTAGCGCAGGAATACTACTCTGGAAACACCATATATTTT.

The chain links TRBV19 to TRBJ2-3; TRBD2 agrees at 13 bases. The V gene end was trimmed by 8 bases and the J gene end by 5 bases; junction bases not matched to a gene: 7. This CDR3 is 15 amino acids long. Germline lookup yields CDR1 LNHDA and CDR2 SQIVND (reference sequence). CDR3 sequence (DNA): TGTGCCAGTGGTCCGGGACTAGCGGGACGAGATACGCAGTATTTT. Translating it yields CASGPGLAGRDTQYF.

The chain uses TRBV19 and TRBJ2-1; TRBD1 matches at 9 bases. V trimming: 7 bases; J trimming: 5 bases; junction bases outside the gene matches: 9. The germline V gene has CDR1 LNHDA and CDR2 SQIVND (reference sequence). This CDR3 has 15 residues. Here the CDR3 reads CASNRHRGPNNEQFF. In DNA form, the CDR3 reads TGTGCCAGTAACCGGCACAGGGGGCCTAACAATGAGCAGTTCTTC.

The J gene is TRBJ2-2, the V gene TRBV5-1, with 9 bases identical to TRBD1. The CDR3 loop spans 17 amino acids. Germline V CDR1 and CDR2: SGHRS, YFSETQ. V shed 4 bases, J shed 2 bases, and the junction held 9 bases outside the gene matches. The CDR3 region is CASSPYRDRANTGELFF. The CDR3 bases are TGCGCCAGCAGCCCCTACCGGGACAGGGCCAACACCGGGGAGCTGTTTTTT.

V and J are TRBV18 and TRBJ2-1; 8 nucleotides align to TRBD2. CDR1 and CDR2 (germline): KGHSH, LQKENI. The V gene end was trimmed by 4 bases and the J gene end by 7 bases; junction bases not matched to a gene: 3. The length of the CDR3 is 13 residues. The CDR3 coding sequence is TGTGCCAGCTCACTACTAGCGGATAATGAGCAGTTCTTC. Amino acids: CASSLLADNEQFF. Full variable domain (outside the CDR3, taken from reference TRBV18 and TRBJ2-1): NAGVMQNPRHLVRRRGQEARLRCSPMKGHSHVYWYRQLPEEGLKFMVYLQKENIIDESGMPKERFSAEFPKEGPSILRIQQVVRGDSAAYFCASSLLADNEQFFGPGTRLTVL.

This rearrangement joins TRBV5-1 to TRBJ2-7, with D possibly being TRBD1 (5 bases). The CDR3 is 13 residues long. Trimming took 9 bases from V and 4 from J, leaving 17 bases between them. Germline CDR1 SGHRS, CDR2 YFSETQ. CDR3 sequence reads: CATNTGDGYEQYF. The DNA for the CDR3 is TGCGCCACCAATACAGGAGATGGATACGAGCAGTACTTC.

The gene calls are TRBV5-6 and TRBJ2-1; TRBD2 aligns across 7 bases. Germline trimming cut 2 bases from V and 2 bases from J; bases unmatched to any gene: 4. The CDR3 sequence is 15 residues long. Germline loops: CDR1 SGHDT, CDR2 YYEEEE. CDR3 nucleotides: TGTGCCAGCAGCTTAGTGGGGGGGACCTACAATGAGCAGTTCTTC. Protein product: CASSLVGGTYNEQFF. Supplemented by reference TRBV5-6 and TRBJ2-1, the full variable domain reads DAGVTQSPTHLIKTRGQQVTLRCSPKSGHDTVSWYQQALGQGPQFIFQYYEEEERQRGNFPDRFSGHQFPNYSSELNVNALLLGDSALYLCASSLVGGTYNEQFFGPGTRLTVL.

As DNA, the CDR3 is TGTGCCAGCAGCAGAGCCGGGGCCCAAGAGACCCAGTACTTC. Amino acids: CASSRAGAQETQYF. The chain has TRBV7-9 and TRBJ2-5, with D perhaps given as TRBD1 or TRBD2 (5 bases each). The CDR3 extends over 14 amino acids. The V end was cut by 5 bases, the J end by 1 base, with 11 bases between. Germline CDR1 SEHNR, CDR2 FQNEAQ (reference sequence).

CDR3 in DNA: TGTGCCAGCAGTTTTGGCAGTGAAGCTTTCTTT. This codes for CASSFGSEAFF. V and J are TRBV27 and TRBJ1-1; D is uncertain. V lost 3 bases to trimming and J lost 7 bases, with 6 bases between them. There are 11 residues in the CDR3. CDR1 is MNHEY and CDR2 is SMNVEV in the germline V gene (reference sequence).

V is TRBV6-5 and J is TRBJ2-3, with TRBD1 matching 9 bases. Looked up from germline, CDR1 is MNHEY and CDR2 is SVGAGI. The CDR3 loop spans 16 amino acids. With 3 bases clipped from V and 3 bases from J, the junction kept 7 bases outside the gene matches. CDR3 protein: CASSYRTGGATDTQYF. CDR3 DNA: TGTGCCAGCAGTTATAGAACAGGGGGCGCAACAGATACGCAGTATTTT.

The rearrangement joins TRBV19 to TRBJ1-4, with a possible D match to TRBD1 (5 bases). The CDR3 length is 11 residues. Trimming cost V 10 bases and J 8 bases, with 11 bases left between them. Germline V gene data show CDR1 as LNHDA and CDR2 as SQIVND (reference sequence). The CDR3 sequence is CAIQGGEKLFF. In DNA form, the CDR3 reads TGTGCCATCCAGGGTGGCGAAAAACTGTTTTTT.